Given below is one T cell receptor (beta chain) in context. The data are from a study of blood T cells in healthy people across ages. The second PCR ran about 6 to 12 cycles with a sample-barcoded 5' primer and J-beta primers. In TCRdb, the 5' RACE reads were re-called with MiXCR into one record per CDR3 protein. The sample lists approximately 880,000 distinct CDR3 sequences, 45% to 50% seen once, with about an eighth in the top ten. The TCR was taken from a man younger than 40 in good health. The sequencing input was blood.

CDR3 protein: CASSSAGRLAGPAQYF. In nucleotides, the CDR3 is TGTGCCAGCAGCTCCGCGGGTCGACTAGCGGGGCCCGCGCAGTATTTT. The V gene is TRBV7-2, the J gene TRBJ2-3, with TRBD2 matching over 11 bases. Germline V gene lookup returns CDR1 SGHTA and CDR2 FQGNSA. CDR3 size: 16 residues. V was pared by 4 bases and J by 10 bases, with 13 bases of the junction left unmatched.